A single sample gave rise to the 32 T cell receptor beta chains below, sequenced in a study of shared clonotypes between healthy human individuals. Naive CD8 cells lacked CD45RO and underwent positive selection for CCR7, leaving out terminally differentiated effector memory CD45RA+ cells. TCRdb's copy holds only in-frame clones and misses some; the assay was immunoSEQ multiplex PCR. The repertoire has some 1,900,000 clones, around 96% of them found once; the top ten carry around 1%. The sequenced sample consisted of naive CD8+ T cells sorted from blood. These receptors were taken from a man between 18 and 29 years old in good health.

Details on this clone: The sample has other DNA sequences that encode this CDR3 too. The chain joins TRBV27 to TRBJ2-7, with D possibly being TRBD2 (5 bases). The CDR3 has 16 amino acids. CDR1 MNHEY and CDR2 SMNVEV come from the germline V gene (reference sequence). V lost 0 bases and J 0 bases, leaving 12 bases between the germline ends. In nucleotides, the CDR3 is TGTGCCAGCAGTTTATCGGCGGCGGGTTCCTCCTACGAGCAGTACTTC. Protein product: CASSLSAAGSSYEQYF.

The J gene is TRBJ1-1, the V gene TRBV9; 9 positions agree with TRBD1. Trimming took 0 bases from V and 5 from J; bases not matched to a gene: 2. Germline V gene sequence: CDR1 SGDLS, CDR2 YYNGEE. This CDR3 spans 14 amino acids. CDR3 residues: CASSVGQGETEAFF. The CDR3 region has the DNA TGTGCCAGCAGCGTAGGACAGGGGGAAACTGAAGCTTTCTTT.

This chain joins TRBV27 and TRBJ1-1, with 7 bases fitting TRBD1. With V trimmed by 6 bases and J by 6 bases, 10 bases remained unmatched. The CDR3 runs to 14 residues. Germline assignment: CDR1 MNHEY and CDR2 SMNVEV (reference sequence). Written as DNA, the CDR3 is TGTGCCAGCAGAATATTAGGGGGCGACGCTGAAGCTTTCTTT. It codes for CASRILGGDAEAFF.

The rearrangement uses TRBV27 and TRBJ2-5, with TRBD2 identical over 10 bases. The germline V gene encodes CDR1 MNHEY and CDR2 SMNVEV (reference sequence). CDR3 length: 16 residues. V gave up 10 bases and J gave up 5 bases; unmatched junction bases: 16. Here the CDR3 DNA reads TGTGCCACCCAGCCTAGCGGGAGAGTTTTACTGGAGACCCAGTACTTC. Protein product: CATQPSGRVLLETQYF.

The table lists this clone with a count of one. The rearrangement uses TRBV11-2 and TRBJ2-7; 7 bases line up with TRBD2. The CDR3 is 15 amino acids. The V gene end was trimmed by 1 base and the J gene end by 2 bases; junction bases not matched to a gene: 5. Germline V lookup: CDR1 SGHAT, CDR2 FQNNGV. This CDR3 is CASSLAGGSTYEQYF. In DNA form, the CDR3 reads TGTGCCAGCAGCTTAGCGGGGGGATCCACCTACGAGCAGTACTTC.

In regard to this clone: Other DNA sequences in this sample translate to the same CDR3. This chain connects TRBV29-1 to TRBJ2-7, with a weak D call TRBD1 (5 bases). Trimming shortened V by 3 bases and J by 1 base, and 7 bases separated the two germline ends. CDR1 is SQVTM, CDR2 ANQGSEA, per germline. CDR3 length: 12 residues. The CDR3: CSVEQGSYEQYF. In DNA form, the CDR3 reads TGCAGCGTTGAGCAGGGTTCCTACGAGCAGTACTTC.

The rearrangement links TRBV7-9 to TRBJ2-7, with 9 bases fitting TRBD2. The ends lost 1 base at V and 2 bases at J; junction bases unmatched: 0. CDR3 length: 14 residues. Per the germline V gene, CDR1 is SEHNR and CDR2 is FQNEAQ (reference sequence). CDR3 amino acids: CASSLGLAAYEQYF. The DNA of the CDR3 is TGTGCCAGCAGCTTAGGACTAGCGGCCTACGAGCAGTACTTC.

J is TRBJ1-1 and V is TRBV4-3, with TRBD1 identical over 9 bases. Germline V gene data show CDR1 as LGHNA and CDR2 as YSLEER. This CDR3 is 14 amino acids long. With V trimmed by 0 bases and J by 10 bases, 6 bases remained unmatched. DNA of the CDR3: TGCGCCAGCAGCCAAGAATCTAAGGGACAGGGAGCTTTCTTT. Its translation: CASSQESKGQGAFF.

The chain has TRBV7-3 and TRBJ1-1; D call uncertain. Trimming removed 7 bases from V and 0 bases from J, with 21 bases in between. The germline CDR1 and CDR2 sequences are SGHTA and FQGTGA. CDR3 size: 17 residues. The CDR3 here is CASTLKPTIRMNTEAFF. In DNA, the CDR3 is TGTGCCAGCACCCTAAAGCCGACAATTCGAATGAACACTGAAGCTTTCTTT.

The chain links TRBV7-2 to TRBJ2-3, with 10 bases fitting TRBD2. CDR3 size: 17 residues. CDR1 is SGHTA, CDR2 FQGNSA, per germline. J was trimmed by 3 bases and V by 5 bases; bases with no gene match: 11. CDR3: CASSLFGAGGVTDTQYF. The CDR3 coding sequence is TGTGCCAGCAGCCTGTTTGGAGCGGGAGGGGTGACAGATACGCAGTATTTT.

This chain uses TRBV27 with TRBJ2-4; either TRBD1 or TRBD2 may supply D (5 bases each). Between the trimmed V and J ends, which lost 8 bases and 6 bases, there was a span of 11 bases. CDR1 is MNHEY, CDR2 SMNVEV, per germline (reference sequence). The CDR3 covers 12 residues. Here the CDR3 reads CASGSQGNIQYF. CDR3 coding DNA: TGTGCCAGCGGGAGCCAGGGAAACATTCAGTACTTC.

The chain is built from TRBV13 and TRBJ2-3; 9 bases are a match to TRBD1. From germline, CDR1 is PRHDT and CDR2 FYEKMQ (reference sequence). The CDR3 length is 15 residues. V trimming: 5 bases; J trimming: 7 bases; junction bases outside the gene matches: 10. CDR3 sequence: CASSITGGMGNTQYF. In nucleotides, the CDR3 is TGTGCCAGCAGCATCACAGGGGGCATGGGGAATACGCAGTATTTT.

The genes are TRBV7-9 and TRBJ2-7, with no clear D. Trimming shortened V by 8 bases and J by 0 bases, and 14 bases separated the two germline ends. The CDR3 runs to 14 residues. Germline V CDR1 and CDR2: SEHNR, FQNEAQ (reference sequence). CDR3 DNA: TGTGCCAGCCATAGCACAGAGCGCTCCTACGAGCAGTACTTC. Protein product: CASHSTERSYEQYF. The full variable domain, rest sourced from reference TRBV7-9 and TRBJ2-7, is DTGVSQNPRHKITKRGQNVTFRCDPISEHNRLYWYRQTLGQGPEFLTYFQNEAQLEKSRLLSDRFSAERPKGSFSTLEIQRTEQGDSAMYLCASHSTERSYEQYFGPGTRLTVT.

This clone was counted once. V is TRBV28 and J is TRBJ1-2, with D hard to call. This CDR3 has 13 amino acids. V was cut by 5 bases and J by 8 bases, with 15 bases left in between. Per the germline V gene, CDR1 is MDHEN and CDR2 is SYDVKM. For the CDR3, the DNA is TGTGCCAGCAGTCCGTACCGGGGTGAAGGCTACACCTTC. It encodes CASSPYRGEGYTF.

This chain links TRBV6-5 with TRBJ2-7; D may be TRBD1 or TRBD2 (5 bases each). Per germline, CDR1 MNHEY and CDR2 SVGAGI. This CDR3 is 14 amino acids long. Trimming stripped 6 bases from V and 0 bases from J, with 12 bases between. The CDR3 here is CASRSGASSYEQYF. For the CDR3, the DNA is TGTGCCAGCAGGTCCGGGGCCAGCTCCTACGAGCAGTACTTC.

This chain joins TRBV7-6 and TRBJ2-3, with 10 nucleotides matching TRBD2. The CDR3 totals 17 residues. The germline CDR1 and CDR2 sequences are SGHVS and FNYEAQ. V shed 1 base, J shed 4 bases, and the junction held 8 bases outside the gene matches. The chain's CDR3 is CASSLGRAGGPADTQYF. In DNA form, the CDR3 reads TGTGCCAGCAGCTTAGGTCGAGCGGGAGGGCCCGCAGATACGCAGTATTTT.

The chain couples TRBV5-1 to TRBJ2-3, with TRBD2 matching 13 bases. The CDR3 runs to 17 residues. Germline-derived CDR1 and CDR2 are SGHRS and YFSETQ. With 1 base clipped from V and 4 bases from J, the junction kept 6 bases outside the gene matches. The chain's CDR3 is CASSLLGLAGTADTQYF. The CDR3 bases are TGCGCCAGCAGCTTGCTGGGACTAGCGGGAACCGCAGATACGCAGTATTTT. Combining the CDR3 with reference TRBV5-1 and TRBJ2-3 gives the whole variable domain KAGVTQTPRYLIKTRGQQVTLSCSPISGHRSVSWYQQTPGQGLQFLFEYFSETQRNKGNFPGRFSGRQFSNSRSEMNVSTLELGDSALYLCASSLLGLAGTADTQYFGPGTRLTVL.

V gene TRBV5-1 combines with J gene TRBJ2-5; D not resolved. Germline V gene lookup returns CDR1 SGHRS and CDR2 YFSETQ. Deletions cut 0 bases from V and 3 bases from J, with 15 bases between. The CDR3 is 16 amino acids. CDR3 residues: CASSLARVTLKETQYF. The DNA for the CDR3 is TGCGCCAGCAGCTTGGCTCGGGTAACCTTAAAAGAGACCCAGTACTTC.

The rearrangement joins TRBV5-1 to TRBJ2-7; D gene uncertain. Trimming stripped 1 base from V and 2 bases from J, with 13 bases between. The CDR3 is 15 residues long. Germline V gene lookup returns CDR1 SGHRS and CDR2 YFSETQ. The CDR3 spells CASSLTLNNPYEQYF. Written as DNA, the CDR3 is TGCGCCAGCAGCTTGACTCTGAACAACCCCTACGAGCAGTACTTC.

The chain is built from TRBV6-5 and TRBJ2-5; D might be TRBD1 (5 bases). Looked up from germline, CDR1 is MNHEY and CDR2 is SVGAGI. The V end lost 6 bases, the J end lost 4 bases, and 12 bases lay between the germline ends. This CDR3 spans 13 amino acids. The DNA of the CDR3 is TGTGCCAGCAGAGACAGTCTCGTAGAGACCCAGTACTTC. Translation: CASRDSLVETQYF.

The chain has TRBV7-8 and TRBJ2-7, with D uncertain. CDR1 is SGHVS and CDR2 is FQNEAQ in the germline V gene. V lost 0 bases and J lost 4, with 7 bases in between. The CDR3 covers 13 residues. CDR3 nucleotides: TGTGCCAGCAGCTTAGCGCCGAATTACGAGCAGTACTTC. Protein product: CASSLAPNYEQYF.

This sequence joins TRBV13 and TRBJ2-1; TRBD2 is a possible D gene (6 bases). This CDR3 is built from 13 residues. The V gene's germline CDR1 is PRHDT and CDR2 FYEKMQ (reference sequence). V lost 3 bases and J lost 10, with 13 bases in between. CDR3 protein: CASSFRDSGEQFF. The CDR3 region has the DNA TGTGCCAGCAGCTTCCGGGACTCGGGAGAGCAGTTCTTC.

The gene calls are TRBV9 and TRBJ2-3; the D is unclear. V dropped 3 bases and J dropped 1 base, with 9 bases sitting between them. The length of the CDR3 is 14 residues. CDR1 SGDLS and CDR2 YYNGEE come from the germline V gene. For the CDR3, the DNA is TGTGCCAGCAGCGATTATCGGGGCACAGATACGCAGTATTTT. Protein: CASSDYRGTDTQYF. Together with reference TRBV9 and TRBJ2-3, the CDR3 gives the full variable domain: DSGVTQTPKHLITATGQRVTLRCSPRSGDLSVYWYQQSLDQGLQFLIQYYNGEERAKGNILERFSAQQFPDLHSELNLSSLELGDSALYFCASSDYRGTDTQYFGPGTRLTVL.

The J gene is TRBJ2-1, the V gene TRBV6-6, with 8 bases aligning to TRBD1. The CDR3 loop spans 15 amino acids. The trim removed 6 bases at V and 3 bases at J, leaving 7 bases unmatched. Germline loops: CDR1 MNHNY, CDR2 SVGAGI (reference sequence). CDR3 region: CASSINRGDYNEQFF. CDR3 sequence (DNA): TGTGCCAGCAGCATAAACAGGGGGGACTACAATGAGCAGTTCTTC.

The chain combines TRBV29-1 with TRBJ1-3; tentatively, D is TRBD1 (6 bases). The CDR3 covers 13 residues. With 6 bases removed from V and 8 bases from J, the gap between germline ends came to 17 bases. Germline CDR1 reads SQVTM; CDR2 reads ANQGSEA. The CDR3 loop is CSVQGPDVDTIYF. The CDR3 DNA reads TGCAGCGTACAGGGACCAGACGTGGACACCATATATTTT.

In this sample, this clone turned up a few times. CDR3 DNA: TGTGCCAGCTCACTCGACAGGGAAGGGGACCCAAATTCACCCCTCCACTTT. Protein: CASSLDREGDPNSPLHF. This chain connects TRBV18 to TRBJ1-6, with 7 positions matching TRBD1. The CDR3 totals 17 residues. J lost 7 bases, V lost 4 bases, and 13 bases had no gene match. In germline, CDR1 is KGHSH, CDR2 LQKENI.

For the CDR3, the DNA is TGTGCCAGCAGTGAAAGACAGGGGCAGGAAAAACTGTTTTTT. Its translation is CASSERQGQEKLFF. The chain employs TRBV6-1 and TRBJ1-4; 8 nucleotides agree with TRBD1. The CDR3 is 14 residues long. Per germline, CDR1 MNHNS and CDR2 SASEGT. J lost 8 bases, V lost 2 bases, and 4 bases had no gene match.

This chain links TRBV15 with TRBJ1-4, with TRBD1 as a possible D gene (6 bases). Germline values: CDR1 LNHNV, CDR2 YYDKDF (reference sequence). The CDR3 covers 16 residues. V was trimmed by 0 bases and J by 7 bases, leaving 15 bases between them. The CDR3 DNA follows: TGTGCCACCAGCAGAGATAGGGGGGGCTGGACTGAAAAACTGTTTTTT. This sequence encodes CATSRDRGGWTEKLFF. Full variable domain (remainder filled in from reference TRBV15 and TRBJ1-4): DAMVIQNPRYQVTQFGKPVTLSCSQTLNHNVMYWYQQKSSQAPKLLFHYYDKDFNNEADTPDNFQSRRPNTSFCFLDIRSPGLGDTAMYLCATSRDRGGWTEKLFFGSGTQLSVL.

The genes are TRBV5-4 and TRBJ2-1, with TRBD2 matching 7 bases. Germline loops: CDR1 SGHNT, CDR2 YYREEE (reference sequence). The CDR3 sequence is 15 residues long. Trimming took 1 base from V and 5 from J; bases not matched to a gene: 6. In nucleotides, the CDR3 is TGTGCCAGCAGCTTGACCCTAGCGGTACACAATGAGCAGTTCTTC. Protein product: CASSLTLAVHNEQFF. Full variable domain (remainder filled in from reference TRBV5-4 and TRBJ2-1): ETGVTQSPTHLIKTRGQQVTLRCSSQSGHNTVSWYQQALGQGPQFIFQYYREEENGRGNFPPRFSGLQFPNYSSELNVNALELDDSALYLCASSLTLAVHNEQFFGPGTRLTVL.

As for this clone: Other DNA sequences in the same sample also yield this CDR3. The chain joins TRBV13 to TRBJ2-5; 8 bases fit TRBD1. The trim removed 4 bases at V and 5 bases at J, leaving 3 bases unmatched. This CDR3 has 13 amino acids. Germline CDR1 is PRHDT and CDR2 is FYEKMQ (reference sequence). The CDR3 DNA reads TGTGCCAGCAGCTCCGGACAGGGTGAGACCCAGTACTTC. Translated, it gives CASSSGQGETQYF.

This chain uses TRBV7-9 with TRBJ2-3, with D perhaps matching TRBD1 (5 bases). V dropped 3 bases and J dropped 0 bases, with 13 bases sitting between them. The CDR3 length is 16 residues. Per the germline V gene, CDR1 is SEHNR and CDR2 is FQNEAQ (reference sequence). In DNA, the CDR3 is TGTGCCAGCAGCTTCCTTGCGCAGGGAAGCACAGATACGCAGTATTTT. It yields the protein CASSFLAQGSTDTQYF.

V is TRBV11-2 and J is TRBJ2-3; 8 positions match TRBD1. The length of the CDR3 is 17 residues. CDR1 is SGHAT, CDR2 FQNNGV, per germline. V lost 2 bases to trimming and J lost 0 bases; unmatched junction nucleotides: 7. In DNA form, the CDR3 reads TGTGCCAGCAGCTTACCCACTCAGGGGGCTAGCACAGATACGCAGTATTTT. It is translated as CASSLPTQGASTDTQYF.